This TCR beta chain appears in the sequencing data of a study of CD8 T cells in Susac syndrome (dated by TCRdb to between 2018 and 2021). For context, the study as a whole: Of the Susac syndrome patients who were sequenced, more than five had clinically active disease and eight or nine were in clinical remission. At blood withdrawal, Susac syndrome patients were either therapy-naive, taking corticosteroids (in some cases with IVIg as well), or taking IVIg alone. Whether CD8+ T cell activation and differentiation in Susac syndrome was antigen driven was tested using repertoire sequencing. Broad study findings and their caveats: In patients with Susac syndrome, the CD4+ T cell repertoire showed no detectable clonal expansion. The number of individuals in the TCR sequencing and HLA analysis was acknowledged as relatively small.

Comment on this clonotype: What this receptor recognizes is not known. Base qualities are not at hand, and no much larger clone is one base apart.

Peripheral blood CD8+ and CD4+ T cells from healthy donors, Susac syndrome patients and multiple sclerosis patients were profiled using high-throughput TCR beta sequencing. Recently defined diagnostic criteria for definite or probable disease were met by the Susac syndrome patients. CD8+ TEMRA cells were enriched by FACS, while bulk CD8+ and CD4+ T cells were purified by magnetic negative isolation. Blood was drawn into EDTA tubes, processed within 24 hours, and PBMCs were isolated by density gradient centrifugation. PBMCs intended for TCR sequencing were cryopreserved in liquid nitrogen and thawed later in a water bath at 37 degrees C. A purity of at least 90% was achieved for sorted or isolated CD4+, CD8+ and CD8+ TEMRA cells. The germline V gene encodes CDR1 SQVTM and CDR2 ANQGSEA. CDR3 length: 13 amino acids, cysteine to phenylalanine. Of all the DNA, just the CDR3 is kept, 39 bases in frame from base 1. V is cut back by 7 bases and J by 3 bases, with 6 bases in the junction unmatched.

RNA was extracted using the RNeasy kit, and roughly 0.5 to 1 ug of the RNA was reverse transcribed with random hexamers. TCR beta CDR3 regions were amplified with the immunoSEQ multiplex PCR assay covering 54 Vbeta and 13 Jbeta segments. PCR amplification bias was corrected using a synthetic template baseline for primer optimization and computational correction. Per the original workflow: Reads were annotated to V, D and J genes per IMGT and analyzed with immunoSEQ Analyzer, keeping only productive sequences. Clonality was computed as one minus Shannon entropy normalized by log2 of the number of productive unique sequences. For each patient and control, public and private clones were evaluated among the 100 most prevalent clones. A clone was defined as Susac-specific if it was absent from the healthy and MS cohorts, from roughly 990 published viral clones and from other ImmuneACCESS disease sequences. TCRdb trimmed the raw reads at Q25, called clones with MiXCR and kept productive beta chains. Entries are consolidated by CDR3 protein sequence, retaining the most common genes and DNA. TCRdb, not the original authors, processed these V and J calls. The sample profile shows around 150,000 distinct CDR3 sequences; 95% of them were found once. The ten largest clones represent 0.065% to 0.095% of the sample.

The sequenced material came from CD4+ T cells from PBMCs. The receptor chain draws on TRBV29-1 and TRBJ2-5, with 9 bases aligning to TRBD1. This TCR came from a human donor with Susac syndrome. Read as DNA, the sequence is TGCAGCGCGCAACAGGGGGCCAAAGAGACCCAGTACTTC. It translates as CSAQQGAKETQYF.